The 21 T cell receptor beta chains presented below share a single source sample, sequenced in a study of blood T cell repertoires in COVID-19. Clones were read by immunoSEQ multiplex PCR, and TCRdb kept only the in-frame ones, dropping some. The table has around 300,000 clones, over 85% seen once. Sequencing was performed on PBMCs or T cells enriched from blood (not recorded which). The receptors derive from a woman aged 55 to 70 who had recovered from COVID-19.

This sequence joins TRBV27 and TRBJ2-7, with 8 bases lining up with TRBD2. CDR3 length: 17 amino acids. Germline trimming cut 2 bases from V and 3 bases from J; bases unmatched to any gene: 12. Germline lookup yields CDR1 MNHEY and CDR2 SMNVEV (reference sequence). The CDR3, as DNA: TGTGCCAGCAGTTTACGATCCGGCAAGCGGGGGAGCTACGAGCAGTACTTC. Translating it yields CASSLRSGKRGSYEQYF.

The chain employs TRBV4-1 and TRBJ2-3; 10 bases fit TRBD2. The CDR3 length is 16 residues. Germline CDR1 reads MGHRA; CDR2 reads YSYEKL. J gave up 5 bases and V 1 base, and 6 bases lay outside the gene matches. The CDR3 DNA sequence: TGCGCCAGCAGCCAAGCTAGCGGGGGCCGGGGAGATACGCAGTATTTT. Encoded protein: CASSQASGGRGDTQYF.

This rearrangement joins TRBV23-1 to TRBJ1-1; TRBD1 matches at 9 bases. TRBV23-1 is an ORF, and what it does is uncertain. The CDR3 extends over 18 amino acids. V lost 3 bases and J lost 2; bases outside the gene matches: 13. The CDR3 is CASSHDRDRVTGNTEAFF. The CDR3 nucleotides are TGCGCCAGCAGTCACGACCGGGACAGGGTCACGGGAAACACTGAAGCTTTCTTT.

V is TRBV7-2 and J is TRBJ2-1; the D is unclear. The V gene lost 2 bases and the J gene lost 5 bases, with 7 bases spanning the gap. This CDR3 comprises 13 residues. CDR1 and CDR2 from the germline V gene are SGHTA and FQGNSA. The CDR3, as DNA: TGTGCCAGCAGCTTAAGCCTAAACAATGAGCAGTTCTTC. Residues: CASSLSLNNEQFF.

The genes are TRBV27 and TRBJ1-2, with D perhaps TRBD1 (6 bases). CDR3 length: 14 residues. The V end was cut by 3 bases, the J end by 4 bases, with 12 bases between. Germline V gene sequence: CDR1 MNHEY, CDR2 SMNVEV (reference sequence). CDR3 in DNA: TGTGCCAGCAGTTTCGGACAGAACCTCTATGGCTACACCTTC. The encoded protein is CASSFGQNLYGYTF.

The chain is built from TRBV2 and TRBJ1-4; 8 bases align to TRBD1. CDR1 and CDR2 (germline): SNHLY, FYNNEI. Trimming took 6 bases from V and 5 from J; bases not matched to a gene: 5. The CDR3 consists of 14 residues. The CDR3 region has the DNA TGTGCCAGCAGACCACGACAGGGGAATGAAAAACTGTTTTTT. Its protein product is CASRPRQGNEKLFF.

Here the CDR3 reads CASSPRQGGGYTF. CDR3 nucleotide sequence: TGTGCCAGCAGCCCGCGGCAGGGCGGCGGCTACACCTTC. The chain couples TRBV16 to TRBJ1-2, with a tentative D call TRBD1 (5 bases). The germline V and J ends were trimmed by 4 bases and 8 bases, with 14 bases remaining between them. This CDR3 has 13 amino acids. Looked up from germline, CDR1 is KGHSY and CDR2 is FQNENV. Supplemented by reference TRBV16 and TRBJ1-2, the full variable domain reads GEEVAQTPKHLVRGEGQKAKLYCAPIKGHSYVFWYQQVLKNEFKFLISFQNENVFDETGMPKERFSAKCLPNSPCSLEIQATKLEDSAVYFCASSPRQGGGYTFGSGTRLTVV.

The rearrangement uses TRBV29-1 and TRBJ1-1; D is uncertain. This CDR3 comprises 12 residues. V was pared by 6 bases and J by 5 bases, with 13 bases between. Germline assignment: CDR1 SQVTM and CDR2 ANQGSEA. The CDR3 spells CSVPGRGTEAFF. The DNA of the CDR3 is TGCAGCGTCCCCGGACGCGGGACTGAAGCTTTCTTT.

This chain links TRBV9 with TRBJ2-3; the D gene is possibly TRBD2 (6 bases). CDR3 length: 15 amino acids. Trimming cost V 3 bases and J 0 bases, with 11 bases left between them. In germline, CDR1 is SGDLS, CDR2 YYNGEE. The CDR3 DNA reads TGTGCCAGCAGCGACCCCGGGACTAGCACAGATACGCAGTATTTT. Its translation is CASSDPGTSTDTQYF.

The CDR3: CAWSSRLLAGTTDTQYF. In DNA, the CDR3 is TGTGCCTGGAGCTCTAGACTGCTAGCGGGGACCACAGATACGCAGTATTTT. The chain recombines TRBV30 with TRBJ2-3; 9 positions agree with TRBD2. The CDR3 length is 17 residues. Trimming took 3 bases from V and 2 from J; bases not matched to a gene: 12. The V gene's germline CDR1 is GTSNPN and CDR2 SVGIG (reference sequence).

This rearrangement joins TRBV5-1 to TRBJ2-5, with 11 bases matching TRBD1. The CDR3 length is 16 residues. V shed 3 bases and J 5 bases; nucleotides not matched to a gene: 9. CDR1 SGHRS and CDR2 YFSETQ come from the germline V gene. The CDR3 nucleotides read TGCGCCAGCAGCTCGACCGGACAGGGGGCTATTGAGACCCAGTACTTC. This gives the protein CASSSTGQGAIETQYF.

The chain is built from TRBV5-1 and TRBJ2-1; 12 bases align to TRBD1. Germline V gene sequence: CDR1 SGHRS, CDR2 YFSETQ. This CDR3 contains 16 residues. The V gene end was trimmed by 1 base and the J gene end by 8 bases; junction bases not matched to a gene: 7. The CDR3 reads CASSLNPGTGGHEQFF. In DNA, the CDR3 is TGCGCCAGCAGCTTGAATCCCGGGACAGGGGGCCATGAGCAGTTCTTC.

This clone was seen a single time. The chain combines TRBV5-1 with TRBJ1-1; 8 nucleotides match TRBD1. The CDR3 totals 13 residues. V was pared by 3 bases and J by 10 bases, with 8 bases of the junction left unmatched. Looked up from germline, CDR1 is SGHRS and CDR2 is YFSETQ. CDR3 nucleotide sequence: TGCGCCAGCAGCTGGACAGGGTATGAGGGAGCTTTCTTT. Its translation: CASSWTGYEGAFF.

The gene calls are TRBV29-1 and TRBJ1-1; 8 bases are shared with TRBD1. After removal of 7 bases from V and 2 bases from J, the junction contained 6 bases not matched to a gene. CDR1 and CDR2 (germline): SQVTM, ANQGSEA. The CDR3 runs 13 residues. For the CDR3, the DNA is TGCAGCGCTATCAGGGGGCACAACACTGAAGCTTTCTTT. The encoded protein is CSAIRGHNTEAFF. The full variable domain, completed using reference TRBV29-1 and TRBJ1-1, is SAVISQKPSRDICQRGTSLTIQCQVDSQVTMMFWYRQQPGQSLTLIATANQGSEATYESGFVIDKFPISRPNLTFSTLTVSNMSPEDSSIYLCSAIRGHNTEAFFGQGTRLTVV.

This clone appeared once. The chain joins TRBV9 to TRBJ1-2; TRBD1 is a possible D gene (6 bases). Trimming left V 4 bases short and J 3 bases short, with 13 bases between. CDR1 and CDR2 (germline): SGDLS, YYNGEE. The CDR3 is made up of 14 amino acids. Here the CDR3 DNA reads TGTGCCAGCAGCTCGCAGGACAGATACTATGGCTACACCTTC. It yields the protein CASSSQDRYYGYTF.

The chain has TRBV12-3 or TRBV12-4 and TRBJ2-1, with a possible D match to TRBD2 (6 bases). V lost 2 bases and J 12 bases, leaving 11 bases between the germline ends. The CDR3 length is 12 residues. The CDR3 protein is CASSLIAAVQFF. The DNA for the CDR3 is TGTGCCAGCAGTTTAATAGCGGCCGTGCAGTTCTTC.

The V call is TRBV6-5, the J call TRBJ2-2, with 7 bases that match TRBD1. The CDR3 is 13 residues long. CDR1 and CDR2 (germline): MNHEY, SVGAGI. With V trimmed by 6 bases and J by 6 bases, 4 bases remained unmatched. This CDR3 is CASSLTGPGELFF. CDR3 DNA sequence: TGTGCCAGCAGCTTGACAGGGCCCGGGGAGCTGTTTTTT.

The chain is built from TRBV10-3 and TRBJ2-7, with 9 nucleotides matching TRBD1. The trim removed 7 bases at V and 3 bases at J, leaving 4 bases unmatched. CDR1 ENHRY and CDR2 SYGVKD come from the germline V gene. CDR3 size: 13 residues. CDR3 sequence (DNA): TGTGCCATCAAAGGGACAGGGCTCTACGAGCAGTACTTC. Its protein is CAIKGTGLYEQYF.

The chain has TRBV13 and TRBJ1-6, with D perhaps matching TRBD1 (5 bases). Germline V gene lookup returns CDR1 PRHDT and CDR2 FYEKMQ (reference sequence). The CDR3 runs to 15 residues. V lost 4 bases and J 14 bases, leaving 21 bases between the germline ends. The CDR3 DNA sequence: TGTGCCAGCAGCTCCGGGGACGTACGAGGGAGGGCCCTCCACTTT. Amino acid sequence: CASSSGDVRGRALHF.

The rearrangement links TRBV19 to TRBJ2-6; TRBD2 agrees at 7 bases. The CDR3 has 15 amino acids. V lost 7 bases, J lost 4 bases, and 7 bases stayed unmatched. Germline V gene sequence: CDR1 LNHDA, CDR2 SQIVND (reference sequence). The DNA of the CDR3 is TGTGCCAGTATTCGGGGGGACCTCGGGGCCAACGTCCTGACTTTC. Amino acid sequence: CASIRGDLGANVLTF.

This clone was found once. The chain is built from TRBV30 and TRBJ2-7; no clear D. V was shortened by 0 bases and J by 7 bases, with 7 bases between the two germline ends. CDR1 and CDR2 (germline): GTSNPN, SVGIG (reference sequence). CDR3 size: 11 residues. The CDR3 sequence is CAWSVLNEQYF. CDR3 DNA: TGTGCCTGGAGTGTACTGAATGAGCAGTACTTC.